The source of this T cell receptor (beta chain) is a study of blood T cells in healthy people across ages. On this clonotype: Its antigen remains unidentified. One end of the junction is discordant with germline, which a read error may explain.

CDR1 and CDR2 (germline): DFQATT, SNEGSKA (reference sequence). This CDR3 contains 15 residues. Together with a sample-barcoded 5' primer, a J-beta primer mix was included in a second PCR lasting roughly 6 to 12 cycles. TCRdb itself ran the 5' RACE reads through MiXCR, one entry per CDR3 protein. Of 650,000 to 700,000 distinct CDR3 sequences listed, roughly half were seen once; the top ten hold around an eighth. The study, taken as a whole, reports: TCR beta diversity correlated strongly with naive T cell percentage. Greater diversity and more naive CD4+ cells were seen in long-lived donors than in aged donors.

This chain links TRBV20-1 with TRBJ2-1; 7 bases map to TRBD2. The receptor comes from an elderly woman in good health. The specimen was blood. The CDR3 sequence: CSAHASGSSYDEQFF. The CDR3 DNA reads TGCAGTGCTCACGCTAGCGGCAGCTCCTACGATGAGCAGTTCTTC.